Shown below are 10 T cell receptor beta chains from a single sample sequenced in a study of T cell responses to AZD1222 COVID-19 vaccine. This table comes from immunoSEQ multiplex PCR, and its TCRdb copy is limited to in-frame clones, with some not included. The sample records about 120,000 clones, more than 75% being singletons. This material consisted of peripheral blood, taken on day 0 of AZD1222 vaccination. These receptors originate from an adult in good health.

V is TRBV11-3 and J is TRBJ2-5; 7 nucleotides line up with TRBD2. V lost 5 bases, J lost 2 bases, and 8 bases stayed unmatched. Germline V gene data show CDR1 as SGHNT and CDR2 as YENEEA. This CDR3 has 15 amino acids. CDR3: CASSIGTTKQETQYF. The CDR3 bases are TGTGCCAGCAGCATCGGGACTACAAAACAAGAGACCCAGTACTTC.

The rearrangement links TRBV7-2 to TRBJ2-7, with 9 bases fitting TRBD1. V lost 5 bases to trimming and J lost 3 bases; unmatched junction nucleotides: 8. CDR3 length: 15 residues. CDR1 and CDR2 (germline): SGHTA, FQGNSA. The CDR3 DNA sequence: TGTGCCAGCAGCCCCTGGACAGGGGATTTCTACGAGCAGTACTTC. It specifies CASSPWTGDFYEQYF.

The V call is TRBV14, the J call TRBJ1-2, with D uncertain. CDR3 length: 15 amino acids. With 0 bases removed from V and 0 bases from J, the gap between germline ends came to 8 bases. Germline V gives CDR1 SGHDN, CDR2 FVKESK. CDR3 sequence reads: CASSQEALTNYGYTF. The CDR3 DNA follows: TGTGCCAGCAGCCAAGAGGCCCTCACTAACTATGGCTACACCTTC.

This clone was found a few times. The chain carries TRBV7-2 and TRBJ2-5, with 9 positions matching TRBD2. The V segment lost 1 base and the J segment 5 bases; nucleotides outside the gene matches: 2. The CDR3 covers 14 residues. Per the germline V gene, CDR1 is SGHTA and CDR2 is FQGNSA. CDR3 residues: CASSLGAGGETQYF. The CDR3 bases are TGTGCCAGCAGCTTAGGAGCGGGGGGCGAGACCCAGTACTTC.

The V call is TRBV4-3, the J call TRBJ1-1; 9 bases line up with TRBD1. V shed 6 bases and J 1 base; nucleotides not matched to a gene: 12. Looked up from germline, CDR1 is LGHNA and CDR2 is YSLEER. The CDR3 loop spans 17 amino acids. The CDR3: CASRTGTGGLANTEAFF. The CDR3 region has the DNA TGCGCCAGCAGAACGGGAACAGGGGGCCTCGCGAACACTGAAGCTTTCTTT.

The V and J genes are TRBV19 and TRBJ1-1; D remains ambiguous. CDR3 length equals 16 residues. Trimming cost V 5 bases and J 5 bases, with 21 bases left between them. Germline lookup yields CDR1 LNHDA and CDR2 SQIVND (reference sequence). The CDR3 loop reads CASSAHTSSAITEAFF. DNA for the CDR3: TGTGCCAGTAGTGCCCATACGTCCAGTGCCATTACTGAAGCTTTCTTT.

The chain carries TRBV5-5 and TRBJ2-2, with a weak D call TRBD1 (8 bases). The germline CDR1 and CDR2 sequences are SGHKS and YYEKEE (reference sequence). The CDR3 totals 15 residues. V was pared by 5 bases and J by 2 bases, with 13 bases between. The CDR3 sequence: CASRQGGFNTGELFF. The CDR3 DNA is TGTGCCAGCAGACAGGGGGGGTTTAACACCGGGGAGCTGTTTTTT.

The chain links TRBV4-2 to TRBJ2-1; 7 bases align to TRBD2. J gave up 4 bases and V 1 base, and 1 base lay outside the gene matches. There are 14 residues in the CDR3. Germline lookup yields CDR1 LGHNA and CDR2 YNFKEQ. CDR3 DNA: TGTGCCAGCAGCCAAGTGCGGGGGTACAATGAGCAGTTCTTC. Protein product: CASSQVRGYNEQFF.

The chain links TRBV5-6 to TRBJ1-6; possibly TRBD1 for D (5 bases). This CDR3 has 15 residues. V was trimmed by 4 bases and J by 8 bases, leaving 16 bases between them. Germline assignment: CDR1 SGHDT and CDR2 YYEEEE. The CDR3 region is CASSLGWGRDSPLHF. DNA of the CDR3: TGTGCCAGCAGCCTAGGATGGGGCCGCGATTCACCCCTCCACTTT.

This clone occurred a few times. The chain couples TRBV6-4 to TRBJ1-6; TRBD1 matches 7 bases. The V and J ends lost 6 bases and 5 bases, in that order; junction bases with no gene match: 1. This CDR3 is built from 13 residues. Germline lookup yields CDR1 MRHNA and CDR2 SNTAGT. The CDR3 spells CASRDRDNSPLHF. In DNA form, the CDR3 reads TGTGCCAGCAGAGACAGGGATAATTCACCCCTCCACTTT.